This T cell receptor (beta chain) was sequenced in a study of shared clonotypes between healthy human individuals (dated by TCRdb to between 2020 and 2021). Regarding the complete study: Two women and three men aged 18 to 49 years were included in the cohort. Per donor, three plates each were used for CD4 naive and CD4 memory, two for CD8 naive, and one for CD8 memory. The study deeply sequenced blood TCR repertoires of about 5 healthy adults to estimate repertoire size and the extent of clonotype sharing between individuals. Each donor's leukapheresis produced roughly between roughly 0.85 and 9.5 billion PBMCs. To increase sequencing depth and limit assay-specific biases, different laboratories used diverse techniques to prepare libraries and sequence TCR repertoires. Study-wide conclusions, independent of this receptor: Compared with non-shared clonotypes, clonotypes shared by all four sorted-subset donors had higher generation probabilities. Incomplete sequencing was indicated by rarefaction of sorted-subset datasets, despite the large sequencing depth. Sampling was restricted to blood, and TCR repertoires in tissue are likely to differ from TCR repertoires in blood. Naive subsets generally had larger estimated clonotype richness than memory subsets. Sharing across a few donors was observed for around 5% of naive CD4, less than 4% of naive CD8, 2% to 2.5% of memory CD4, and about 0.39% of memory CD8 clonotypes. The small number of donors limited the genetic and exposure-history diversity represented. Pairwise subsampling indicated that sequencing depth was expected to affect the degree of clonotype sharing among donors.

A remark on this clone: Its antigen has not been determined. Nothing much larger sits one base from this clone, and base qualities are not available.

The donors were healthy, HIV-negative adults who had no recently reported acute infections or vaccinations. Every donor was a Caucasian adult living in Nashville, Tennessee, USA. Magnetic negative selection was used to enrich CD4+ T cells, after which naive cells were positively selected on CD45RA and the negative fraction became the memory subset. Blood was obtained by leukapheresis, after which PBMCs were separated by Ficoll-Histopaque density gradient centrifugation and cryopreserved in liquid nitrogen vapor phase. Analytical flow cytometry was used to check the purity and quantity of every magnetically sorted T cell population. Each sorted fraction had its genomic DNA isolated and then quantified by UV absorbance on a Nanodrop 2000c. Using the deep immunoSEQ assay, multiplex PCR amplified TCR CDR3 regions from genomic DNA. Extracted genomic DNA from each cell subset was distributed evenly across all wells of several immunoSEQ 96-well plates, and each plate was treated as a replicate. For sorted subsets, approximately 190 ng genomic DNA, equal to about 30,000 T cell genomes, was loaded into each replicate PCR. Purified libraries were measured with a Qubit 3.0 fluorometer, size-checked on a Bioanalyzer 2100, and measured again with the KAPA Library Quantification kit. Every immunoSEQ 96-well plate was sequenced on a dedicated single-read 150-cycle Illumina NextSeq 550 flow cell. In the original analysis: The immunoSEQ output contained only junctional sequences without quality scores, so filtering could not match that applied to full-length reads. To assign V/J genes and CDR3, sequences were annotated against IMGT germline references using PyIR, a Python wrapper for IgBLAST v1.9. Reads were removed for weak V/J assignments (E-value above 1e-6), missing CDR3, stop codons, out-of-frame junctions, or ambiguous translated residues. V3J clonotypes were defined by identical inferred V gene, J gene, and CDR3 amino acid sequence. To compute the percentage overlap between repertoires, the number of shared unique clonotypes was divided by the size of the smaller repertoire. Richness of each repertoire was evaluated using RTK rarefaction, the Chao1 estimator, and Recon v2.1 estimates of unobserved clonotypes. For all TCRbeta clonotypes obtained by the gDNA method from a few donors, generation probabilities were computed with OLGA. TCRdb carries this immuneACCESS record with in-frame sequences only. Its versions omit some clonotypes, under half of them owing to an unresolved V gene in the studies checked, with the rest unexplained. Clone size and V and J calls were adopted from that table, with D and trimming inferred from the DNA. Counted in this sample were 980,000 or so clones; over 75% of them appeared once. Approximately 1.5% of the sample belongs to the ten largest clones.

The clonotype originates from a man aged 18-30 years in good health. The sample taken for sequencing was memory CD4+ T cells sorted from blood. The sample's cell subset or site, from its label and the paper: CD45RA-negative fraction.

The CDR3 loop reads CASSVRGSRDNSPLHF. The bases are TGTGCCAGCAGTGTTAGGGGTTCCCGGGATAATTCACCCCTCCACTTT. The sequence joins TRBV2 to TRBJ1-6; possibly the D gene is TRBD1, per 5 matching bases. Trimming costs V 4 bases and J 5 bases, and their ends lie 15 bases apart. Including the terminal cysteine and phenylalanine, the CDR3 comprises 16 residues. Only CDR3 DNA is held: 48 bases, read in frame from base 1. The germline V gene supplies CDR1 SNHLY and CDR2 FYNNEI. The entire variable domain, with the stretches around the CDR3 drawn from the reference TRBV2 and TRBJ1-6 proteins, is EPEVTQTPSHQVTQMGQEVILRCVPISNHLYFYWYRQILGQKVEFLVSFYNNEISEKSEIFDDQFSVERPDGSNFTLKIRSTKLEDSAMYFCASSVRGSRDNSPLHFGNGTRLTVT.